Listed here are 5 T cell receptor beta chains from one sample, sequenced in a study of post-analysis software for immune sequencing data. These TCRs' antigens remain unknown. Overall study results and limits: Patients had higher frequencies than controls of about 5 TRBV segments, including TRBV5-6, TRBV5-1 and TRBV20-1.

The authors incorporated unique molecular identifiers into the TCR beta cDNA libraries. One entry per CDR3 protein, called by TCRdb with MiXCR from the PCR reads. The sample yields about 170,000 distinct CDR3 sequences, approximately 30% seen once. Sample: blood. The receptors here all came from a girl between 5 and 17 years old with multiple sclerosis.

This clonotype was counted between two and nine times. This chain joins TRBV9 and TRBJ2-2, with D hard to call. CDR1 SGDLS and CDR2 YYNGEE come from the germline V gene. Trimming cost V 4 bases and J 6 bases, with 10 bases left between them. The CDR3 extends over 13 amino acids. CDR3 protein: CASSPRGPGELFF. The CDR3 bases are TGTGCCAGCAGCCCCCGCGGCCCCGGGGAGCTGTTTTTT.

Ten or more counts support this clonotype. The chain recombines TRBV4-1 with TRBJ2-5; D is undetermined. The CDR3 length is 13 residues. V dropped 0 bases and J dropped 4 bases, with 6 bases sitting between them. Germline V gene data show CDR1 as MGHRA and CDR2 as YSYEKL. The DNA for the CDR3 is TGCGCCAGCAGCCAAGATAGCAGAGAGACCCAGTACTTC. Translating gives CASSQDSRETQYF.

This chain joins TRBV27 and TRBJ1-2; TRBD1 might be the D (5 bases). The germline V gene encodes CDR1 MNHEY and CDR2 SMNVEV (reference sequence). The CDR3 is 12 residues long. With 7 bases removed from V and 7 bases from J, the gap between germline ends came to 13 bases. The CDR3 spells CASTAGGGGYTF. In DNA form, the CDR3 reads TGTGCCAGCACTGCGGGGGGAGGTGGCTACACCTTC.

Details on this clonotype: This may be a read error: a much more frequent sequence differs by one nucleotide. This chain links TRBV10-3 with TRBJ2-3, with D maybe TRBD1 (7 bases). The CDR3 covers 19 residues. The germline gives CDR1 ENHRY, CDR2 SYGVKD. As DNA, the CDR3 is TGTGCCATCGGGGGGTCCTCGACAGGGCATAGAGGGAGCATAGATACGCAGTATTTT. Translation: CAIGGSSTGHRGSIDTQYF.

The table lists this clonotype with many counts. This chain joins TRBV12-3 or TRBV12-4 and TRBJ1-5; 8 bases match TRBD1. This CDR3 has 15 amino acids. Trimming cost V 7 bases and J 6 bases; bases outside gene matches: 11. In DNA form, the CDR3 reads TGTGCCAGCACATCGGCCCAGGGGGCTTCTCAGCCCCAGCATTTT. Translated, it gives CASTSAQGASQPQHF.